This T cell receptor (beta chain) was retrieved from a study of T cell responses to AZD1222 COVID-19 vaccine (dated by TCRdb to the early 2020s). At the level of the whole study: Because spike-specific TCR depth and breadth did not differ between the two schedules, AZD1222 recipients who got a second dose at roughly 4 weeks were pooled with those who got a second dose at roughly 12 weeks. Trial participants were enrolled by age into 18-55, 56-69 and 70-plus year subgroups, with roughly 160, 29 and 62 TCR-sequenced participants respectively. A total of 240 or so trial participants underwent TCR sequencing, of whom more than 200 had received two doses of AZD1222 and about 25 had received two doses of the MenACWY control vaccine.

The CDR3 regions of human TCRbeta chains were analyzed by immunosequencing. In the paper's pipeline: TCRs in the repertoires were matched against a reference library of SARS-CoV-2-specific TCRs that had been generated with the MIRA antigen-specificity platform. Breadth was defined as the fraction of unique TCRs that were SARS-CoV-2-associated. Depth was defined as the fraction of total T cells that were SARS-CoV-2-associated. Using the MIRA data, each spike-specific TCR was assigned both to the spike region to which the TCR was reactive and to a CD4 or CD8 class. Log10-transformed breadth and depth values were compared by one-way ANOVA with Sidak's multiple comparisons tests. In its TCRdb copy, this immuneACCESS table keeps in-frame sequences only and misses some clones. Where compared with another copy, unresolved V genes explain less than half of these, and the others have no known cause. V, J and clone size derive from that table, while D and trimming were established from the DNA sequence. The sample data list over 95,000 clones, and 85% to 90% of these were observed just once. Clones ranked in the top ten supply approximately 12% of the sample.

In regard to this clone: This receptor's antigen is unknown. One base away there is no much larger clone; base qualities are not given.

General conclusions and limits of the study: Because no samples from the day 14 peak response were available, repertoires could be characterized only after the peak T cell response. After two AZD1222 doses, both the breadth and the depth of spike-specific TCRs were significantly higher than at day 0 and than in MenACWY recipients. The 56-69-year group was small, and its depth increase did not reach significance, likely because of low power. Most participants were white British and females outnumbered males, and the authors suggested that clonal diversity may have been underestimated. Conclusions about previously exposed vaccinees were limited because only a handful of AZD1222 recipients were SARS-CoV-2 seropositive at baseline. The vaccine-associated CD4 TCRs covered the entire spike protein, and the dominant responses fell in regions 160-218 and 743-854. Epitopes outside the regions mutated in the B.1.351 and B.1.1.7 variants were reportedly recognized by nearly half of the unique spike-specific TCRs.

Reading the label with the study, this specimen's time point is: baseline before first vaccination. Vaccinee samples were obtained from the UK trials COV001 and COV002, which included a single-blind randomized controlled phase 2/3 trial of AZD1222 (ChAdOx1 nCoV-19) in healthy adults. Trial participant PBMC samples were collected at day 0 and day 28 after the second dose for TCRbeta chain sequencing. The junction shows trimming of 8 bases on V and 4 bases on J, and the gene matches do not reach 11 bases of it. As encoded in the germline V gene (reference sequence), CDR1 is GTSNPN while CDR2 is SVGIG. From the cysteine up to the phenylalanine, the CDR3 has a length of 15 residues. Just CDR3 DNA is preserved here, 45 bases in frame from base 1.

The sample in question was peripheral blood, obtained on day 0 of AZD1222 vaccination. This receptor was identified in an adult in good health. Rearrangement joined TRBV30 to TRBJ1-6; TRBD1 matches 7 bases in the middle. CDR3 protein: CAGPTGEGYNSPLHF. The DNA sequence is as follows: TGTGCCGGGCCAACAGGGGAGGGGTATAATTCACCCCTCCACTTT.